This T cell receptor (beta chain) was captured by sequencing in a study of T and B cells in COVID-19 patients. Multiplex PCR with BIOMED2 TRB-A/B primer pools amplified TRB rearrangements. One entry per CDR3 protein, called by TCRdb with MiXCR from the multiplex PCR reads. The table has fewer than 6,500 distinct CDR3 sequences, 20% seen once. TRB was amplified from approximately 250-500 ng of blood genomic DNA. This clonotype is labeled medium-sized. Germline values: CDR1 SGHNT, CDR2 YENEEA. The CDR3 totals 16 residues. The trim removed 2 bases at V and 8 bases at J, leaving 10 bases unmatched. This receptor was identified in a human donor who had recovered from COVID-19. This sequence joins TRBV11-3 and TRBJ2-1, with 9 bases lining up with TRBD1. Sequenced material: blood. Written as DNA, the CDR3 is TGTGCCAGCAGCTTATATACAGGGGGCTTTGAGGATGAGCAGTTCTTC. Translating gives CASSLYTGGFEDEQFF.